A single sample gave rise to the 18 T cell receptor beta chains below, sequenced in a study of cytomegalovirus exposure and HLA in healthy donors. Use of 60 Vbeta and 13 Jbeta primers characterized the PCR. Repertoires were generated with immunoSEQ multiplex PCR, while TCRdb's copy carries only in-frame clones and drops some. The data hold about 130,000 clones, with over 75% observed a single time. Source material: PBMCs. The origin of the receptors is a man aged 45-65 years in good health and CMV-seronegative.

This clone was seen a single time. The chain combines TRBV7-2 with TRBJ2-3, with D perhaps matching TRBD2 (5 bases). Trimming removed 6 bases from V and 8 bases from J, with 15 bases in between. The CDR3 contains 13 residues. CDR1 is SGHTA, CDR2 FQGNSA, per germline. CDR3 protein: CASSSPPGVTQYF. Written as DNA, the CDR3 is TGTGCCAGCAGTTCCCCGCCCGGGGTTACGCAGTATTTT.

The chain combines TRBV4-1 with TRBJ2-1; the D gene is possibly TRBD1 (5 bases). The CDR3 loop spans 16 amino acids. Germline V gives CDR1 MGHRA, CDR2 YSYEKL. V shed 5 bases and J shed 5 bases, with 19 bases lying between them. The CDR3 coding sequence is TGCGCCAGCAGCTCAAGACAAGGGGATCTTAACAATGAGCAGTTCTTC. Amino acid sequence: CASSSRQGDLNNEQFF.

Here the CDR3 reads CASSTRQGGELFF. In nucleotides, the CDR3 is TGTGCCAGCAGCACCAGACAGGGAGGGGAGCTGTTTTTT. The chain has TRBV7-2 and TRBJ2-2; 7 nucleotides line up with TRBD1. The V gene end was trimmed by 5 bases and the J gene end by 8 bases; junction bases not matched to a gene: 5. CDR1 is SGHTA, CDR2 FQGNSA, per germline. The CDR3 has 13 residues.

This clone was seen more than once but under ten times. The rearrangement joins TRBV5-1 to TRBJ2-7; 7 nucleotides line up with TRBD2. Trimming took 0 bases from V and 1 from J; bases not matched to a gene: 4. Germline V gives CDR1 SGHRS, CDR2 YFSETQ. The CDR3 consists of 15 residues. DNA of the CDR3: TGCGCCAGCAGCTTGGCAAGCGGGATTTCCTACGAGCAGTACTTC. Protein product: CASSLASGISYEQYF. Filled out from reference TRBV5-1 and TRBJ2-7, the complete variable domain reads KAGVTQTPRYLIKTRGQQVTLSCSPISGHRSVSWYQQTPGQGLQFLFEYFSETQRNKGNFPGRFSGRQFSNSRSEMNVSTLELGDSALYLCASSLASGISYEQYFGPGTRLTVT.

J is TRBJ2-1 and V is TRBV2; tentative D call: TRBD1 (5 bases). V shed 2 bases and J shed 4 bases, with 12 bases lying between them. CDR1 is SNHLY and CDR2 is FYNNEI in the germline V gene. This CDR3 has 15 amino acids. In DNA form, the CDR3 reads TGTGCCAGCAGTGAACAGGGTCCCCCGTACAATGAGCAGTTCTTC. Translation gives CASSEQGPPYNEQFF.

V gene TRBV5-4 combines with J gene TRBJ2-1; D perhaps matches TRBD2 (5 bases). The CDR3 extends over 13 amino acids. CDR1 is SGHNT and CDR2 is YYREEE in the germline V gene (reference sequence). With 5 bases removed from V and 8 bases from J, the gap between germline ends came to 14 bases. Here the CDR3 reads CASSPTSADEQFF. The CDR3 DNA reads TGTGCCAGCAGTCCTACTAGTGCCGATGAGCAGTTCTTC.

This clone was picked up many times. This chain joins TRBV5-1 and TRBJ2-2, with D possibly matching TRBD1 (6 bases). This CDR3 region has 15 residues. V was cut by 1 base and J by 5 bases, with 12 bases left in between. Germline-derived CDR1 and CDR2 are SGHRS and YFSETQ. CDR3 residues: CASSLSQGRTGELFF. CDR3 in DNA: TGCGCCAGCAGCTTGTCACAGGGTAGAACCGGGGAGCTGTTTTTT.

The CDR3 DNA reads as TGTGCCAGCAGCTTGGGGACTAGTTCCCATGAGCAGTTCTTC. Encoded protein: CASSLGTSSHEQFF. The V call is TRBV5-5, the J call TRBJ2-1, with 7 bases identical to TRBD2. The CDR3 loop spans 14 amino acids. J lost 8 bases, V lost 0 bases, and 5 bases had no gene match. Germline CDR1 and CDR2: SGHKS and YYEKEE (reference sequence).

V is TRBV28 and J is TRBJ1-1; D gene ambiguous. Trimming shortened V by 4 bases and J by 14 bases, and 20 bases separated the two germline ends. The CDR3 loop spans 13 amino acids. CDR1 MDHEN and CDR2 SYDVKM come from the germline V gene. As DNA, the CDR3 is TGTGCCAGCAGTTCTATGCGGAGAGGAACGGGGTTCTTT. Its translation is CASSSMRRGTGFF.

This clone was detected once. The rearrangement uses TRBV19 and TRBJ2-7, with 11 bases that match TRBD2. Unmatched junction bases numbered 5, after V lost 0 bases and J lost 1 base. The CDR3 length is 17 residues. The germline CDR1 and CDR2 sequences are LNHDA and SQIVND (reference sequence). The CDR3 region is CASSIDPGTSGSYEQYF. For the CDR3, the DNA is TGTGCCAGTAGTATAGACCCCGGGACTAGCGGTTCCTACGAGCAGTACTTC.

In this sample, this clone turned up once. V and J are TRBV27 and TRBJ2-7, with D maybe TRBD2 (6 bases). Trimming pared 6 bases from V and 2 bases from J, leaving 11 bases between. The CDR3 length is 13 residues. The germline V gene encodes CDR1 MNHEY and CDR2 SMNVEV (reference sequence). The CDR3 protein is CASRRESPYEQYF. In DNA, the CDR3 is TGTGCCAGCAGACGGGAGAGTCCCTACGAGCAGTACTTC.

This chain links TRBV5-1 with TRBJ1-4; 9 positions agree with TRBD1. CDR3 length: 14 amino acids. V lost 4 bases to trimming and J lost 7 bases; unmatched junction nucleotides: 5. Germline V CDR1 and CDR2: SGHRS, YFSETQ. The CDR3 DNA follows: TGCGCCAGCAGCCCAGCGGGACAGGGTGAAAAACTGTTTTTT. Its protein is CASSPAGQGEKLFF.

V gene TRBV21-1 combines with J gene TRBJ2-1; the table gives TRBD2 as D, unverified against the DNA. TRBV21-1 is a pseudogene locus. This CDR3 is 15 amino acids long. The DNA for the CDR3 is TGTGCCAGCAGGCGGGCAGTCTCGCCGGTCAATGAGCAGTTCTTC. Translating gives CASRRAVSPVNEQFF.

The rearrangement joins TRBV19 to TRBJ1-2, with a weak D call TRBD1 (6 bases). In germline, CDR1 is LNHDA, CDR2 SQIVND (reference sequence). Trimming shortened V by 1 base and J by 4 bases, and 16 bases separated the two germline ends. The length of the CDR3 is 16 residues. CDR3 sequence: CASSIGVGQDPYGYTF. CDR3 bases: TGTGCCAGTAGTATAGGAGTGGGACAAGACCCCTATGGCTACACCTTC.

The rearrangement uses TRBV4-3 and TRBJ2-1; unclear D gene. This CDR3 region has 16 residues. Germline V gene data show CDR1 as LGHNA and CDR2 as YSLEER. Trimming removed 0 bases at V and 5 bases at J, with 14 bases between. Here the CDR3 reads CASSQEGFGPNNEQFF. The CDR3, as DNA: TGCGCCAGCAGCCAAGAAGGATTTGGGCCCAACAATGAGCAGTTCTTC.

This clone was seen more than once but under ten times. This chain uses TRBV5-4 with TRBJ2-1; TRBD2 matches at 8 bases. Germline V gives CDR1 SGHNT, CDR2 YYREEE (reference sequence). The trim removed 1 base at V and 6 bases at J, leaving 9 bases unmatched. The CDR3 length is 16 residues. The CDR3 sequence: CASSLPGGGRSNEQFF. CDR3 DNA: TGTGCCAGCAGCTTGCCGGGCGGGGGGCGAAGCAATGAGCAGTTCTTC.

For this clone: Sequence at one end of the junction differs from germline and may be a read error. This chain uses TRBV15 with TRBJ2-2, with a possible D match to TRBD2 (5 bases). Germline V CDR1 and CDR2: LNHNV, YYDKDF (reference sequence). The CDR3 is made up of 13 amino acids. CDR3 sequence reads: CATSRDNAGKLFF. The CDR3, as DNA: TGTGCCACCAGCAGAGATAACGCCGGGAAGCTGTTTTTT.

The rearrangement uses TRBV10-3 and TRBJ2-7; a possible D gene is TRBD1 (5 bases). Germline V gives CDR1 ENHRY, CDR2 SYGVKD. V was shortened by 3 bases and J by 3 bases, with 15 bases between the two germline ends. The CDR3 runs 15 residues. The chain's CDR3 is CAISEDRGPFYEQYF. The CDR3 DNA is TGTGCCATCAGTGAAGACAGAGGACCTTTCTACGAGCAGTACTTC.